This T cell receptor (beta chain) was identified in a study of blood T cell repertoires in COVID-19. Source study methods: Nucleated cell number was recorded as an estimate derived from reference gene primer amplification. Clones were sequenced by immunoSEQ multiplex PCR, and TCRdb holds only the in-frame ones, with some missing. V, J and clone size are taken as reported in that table, and D and trimming were inferred from the DNA itself. The sample carries 250,000 or so clones, approximately 88% recorded once. This receptor was obtained from a woman under 40 with acute or convalescent COVID-19. Sequencing was carried out using peripheral blood.

The CDR3 sequence is CASSQREGGTGGEKLFF. In DNA, the CDR3 is TGTGCCAGCAGCCAACGTGAGGGCGGGACAGGGGGTGAAAAACTGTTTTTT. The chain combines TRBV4-2 with TRBJ1-4, with 11 bases lining up with TRBD1. Losses at the gene ends were 2 bases for V and 7 bases for J; bases not matched to a gene: 9. Looked up from germline, CDR1 is LGHNA and CDR2 is YNFKEQ. CDR3 length: 17 residues.